These 5 T cell receptor beta chains originate from one sample sequenced in a study of blood T cell repertoires in COVID-19 (dated by TCRdb to about 2020). The protocol used for the library was the immunoSEQ multiplex PCR assay. What TCRdb holds here is the immuneACCESS table cut down to in-frame rearrangements. Part of the clones is not present; checked against another copy, under half of the missing clones reflect an unresolved V gene, and the others are unexplained. The sample table shows around 160,000 clones, and 84% are seen once. The top ten clones comprise less than 6% of the sample. The material sequenced was PBMCs or T cells enriched from blood (not recorded which). The receptor source for this set is a woman between 50 and 59 years old who had been exposed to COVID-19.

The chain couples TRBV10-3 to TRBJ1-1; 7 bases line up with TRBD1. This CDR3 has 12 amino acids. CDR1 ENHRY and CDR2 SYGVKD come from the germline V gene. The ends lost 6 bases at V and 5 bases at J; junction bases unmatched: 3. Here the CDR3 DNA reads TGTGCCATCAGGGAGACAGGGACTGAAGCTTTCTTT. It encodes CAIRETGTEAFF.

This chain links TRBV2 with TRBJ2-7, with TRBD1 matching 11 bases. Germline CDR1 is SNHLY and CDR2 is FYNNEI. The CDR3 covers 16 residues. V shed 3 bases, J shed 0 bases, and the junction held 4 bases outside the gene matches. The CDR3 loop reads CASSDTGTGGSYEQYF. CDR3 in DNA: TGTGCCAGCAGTGATACCGGGACAGGGGGCTCCTACGAGCAGTACTTC. Full variable domain (outside the CDR3, taken from reference TRBV2 and TRBJ2-7): EPEVTQTPSHQVTQMGQEVILRCVPISNHLYFYWYRQILGQKVEFLVSFYNNEISEKSEIFDDQFSVERPDGSNFTLKIRSTKLEDSAMYFCASSDTGTGGSYEQYFGPGTRLTVT.

V and J are TRBV7-2 and TRBJ2-1, with 9 positions matching TRBD2. Trimming took 5 bases from V and 9 from J; bases not matched to a gene: 11. The CDR3 runs to 15 residues. The germline CDR1 and CDR2 sequences are SGHTA and FQGNSA. The CDR3 reads CASSQTGLADGEQFF. In DNA, the CDR3 is TGTGCCAGCAGCCAGACGGGACTAGCCGACGGTGAGCAGTTCTTC. The variable domain in full, with the rest retrieved from reference TRBV7-2 and TRBJ2-1, is GAGVSQSPSNKVTEKGKDVELRCDPISGHTALYWYRQSLGQGLEFLIYFQGNSAPDKSGLPSDRFSAERTGGSVSTLTIQRTQQEDSAVYLCASSQTGLADGEQFFGPGTRLTVL.

This chain links TRBV9 with TRBJ2-7, with 8 positions matching TRBD1. In germline, CDR1 is SGDLS, CDR2 YYNGEE. The CDR3 has 15 amino acids. Trimming took 0 bases from V and 0 from J; bases not matched to a gene: 2. CDR3 DNA sequence: TGTGCCAGCAGCGTAGGTACAGGGGGCTCCTACGAGCAGTACTTC. Encoded protein: CASSVGTGGSYEQYF.

The rearrangement joins TRBV27 to TRBJ1-2, with 10 bases aligning to TRBD1. V shed 5 bases and J 6 bases; nucleotides not matched to a gene: 9. CDR1 MNHEY and CDR2 SMNVEV come from the germline V gene (reference sequence). The CDR3 is 15 amino acids. Written as DNA, the CDR3 is TGTGCCAGCAGTAACCCGGGACAGGGGAGGGATGGCTACACCTTC. Amino acids: CASSNPGQGRDGYTF.